One T cell receptor beta chain is described in this entry. Its specificity is unknown. CDR1 SGHRS and CDR2 YFSETQ come from the germline V gene. This CDR3 spans 16 amino acids. The ends lost 2 bases at V and 1 base at J; junction bases unmatched: 6. This record comes from a study of cytomegalovirus exposure and HLA in healthy donors. General observations from the study: Relative to equally common others, HLA-associated TCR beta chains showed greater clonal expansion in a later analysis.

Amplification used 60 Vbeta primers and 13 Jbeta primers. Measured with immunoSEQ multiplex PCR; TCRdb has only the in-frame clones, and not every one. The data show roughly 30,000 clones, around nine tenths seen once. Sequences were obtained from PBMCs. The rearrangement uses TRBV5-1 and TRBJ2-5, with 9 nucleotides matching TRBD2. This TCR was sampled from a boy between 10 and 17 years old in good health and CMV-seronegative. The CDR3 coding sequence is TGCGCCAGCAGCTTCTCGTCTAGCGGGGCCCAAGAGACCCAGTACTTC. Encoded protein: CASSFSSSGAQETQYF.